These T cell receptor beta chains were read from a single sample in a study of T-cell memory formation after mild COVID-19. TCRdb re-called the 5' RACE reads through MiXCR, storing one row per CDR3 protein. This table has roughly 140,000 distinct CDR3 sequences, 11% to 15% appearing once. The material sequenced was PBMCs or a T cell subset sorted from them (not recorded which). The receptor set was obtained from an adult woman who had mild COVID-19 (a few samples of this study predate the infection). Cell type and time point are not known. CDR3s include the opening cysteine and the closing phenylalanine or tryptophan. D genes are given only for firm matches. Some rows mark clone size as missing; the rest say once, few, many or name a class of expanded clone.

cdr3_nt cdr3_aa j_call d_call v_call clone_size
TGCAGTGCTTTACCTTGGGAAGCTAACACTGAAGCTTTCTTT CSALPWEANTEAFF TRBJ1-1 - TRBV20-1 -
TGTGCCAGCAGCGTAGCTTCCAGCTATAATTCACCCCTCCACTTT CASSVASSYNSPLHF TRBJ1-6 - TRBV9 -
TGTGCCACGACGTTGGGGGATACGCAGTATTTT CATTLGDTQYF TRBJ2-3 - TRBV6-2/TRBV6-3 few
TGTGCCACCAGAGATCCTGGACTAGCGGGTTACAATGAGCAGTTCTTC CATRDPGLAGYNEQFF TRBJ2-1 TRBD2 TRBV24-1 -
TGTGCCAGCAGCCAAGAGGGGTCGAACTCCTACGAGCAGTACTTC CASSQEGSNSYEQYF TRBJ2-7 - TRBV4-2 many
TGTGCCTGGAGTGTACAGGTTTATCTTGGGAGCTACGAGCAGTACTTC CAWSVQVYLGSYEQYF TRBJ2-7 - TRBV30 few
TGCGCCAGCAGCCCCGGGACCGACTATAGCTCCTACGAGCAGTACTTC CASSPGTDYSSYEQYF TRBJ2-7 - TRBV5-1 -
TGCGCCAGCAGCTTGGAGGGCTATGGCTACACCTTC CASSLEGYGYTF TRBJ1-2 - TRBV5-1 few
TGTGCCAGCAGTTACAATGGGGGAGGTTATCCCACCGGGGAGCTGTTTTTT CASSYNGGGYPTGELFF TRBJ2-2 - TRBV6-5 many
TGTGCCAGCAGCCCCGGGGTTGGTGGGACAGGGATGCCGAACACTGAAGCTTTCTTT CASSPGVGGTGMPNTEAFF TRBJ1-1 TRBD1 TRBV9 few
TGTGCCAGCAGCTCCGAGGGGGGGACCTCCTACGAGCAGTACTTC CASSSEGGTSYEQYF TRBJ2-7 - TRBV11-2 -
TGCGCCAGCAGCCAAGATCGTGAGAGCTCCTACGAGCAGTACTTC CASSQDRESSYEQYF TRBJ2-7 - TRBV4-1 -
TGTGCCAGCACTCCGGGTGCTGGGAACAATGAGCAGTTCTTC CASTPGAGNNEQFF TRBJ2-1 - TRBV6-5 -
TGTGCCAGCAGCTTGCCCGTACTAGGCACAGATACGCAGTATTTT CASSLPVLGTDTQYF TRBJ2-3 - TRBV7-2 -
TGTGCCAGCAGGGACTGGTACGAGCAGTACTTC CASRDWYEQYF TRBJ2-7 - TRBV6-4 -
TGTGCCAGCAGCGTAGTGGCAGGGACTAACACTGAAGCTTTCTTT CASSVVAGTNTEAFF TRBJ1-1 - TRBV9 many
TGTGCCAGCAGCTTAGATCCGACCAGGAAGTACTTC CASSLDPTRKYF TRBJ2-4 - TRBV11-2 few
TGCGCCAGCAGCTTCACAGGGTTCTATGGCTACACCTTC CASSFTGFYGYTF TRBJ1-2 - TRBV5-1 few
TGTGCCTGGATCAGCGGGGGGCCAGATACGCAGTATTTT CAWISGGPDTQYF TRBJ2-3 TRBD2 TRBV30 few
TGTGCCAGCAGCTCCCCGGCGGGAGTAGCGGGAGGGGCTGAGCAGTTCTTC CASSSPAGVAGGAEQFF TRBJ2-1 TRBD2 TRBV7-6 few
TGTGCCAGCAGCCCCTGGGGGCAGGGGATCAATGAGCAGTTCTTC CASSPWGQGINEQFF TRBJ2-1 - TRBV14 -
TGTGCCAGCAGCGCCGGGGGGGGCCAGCCCCAGCATTTT CASSAGGGQPQHF TRBJ1-5 - TRBV9 -
TGTGCCAGCAGCTTAGGGGTCCGTGAGCAGTTCTTC CASSLGVREQFF TRBJ2-1 - TRBV7-9 -
TGTGCCTGGAGTGGGCCCTTCCAAGCTTTCTTT CAWSGPFQAFF TRBJ1-1 - TRBV30 -
TGTGCCAGCACCCCCCCGACAGGGACCGAGACCCAGTACTTC CASTPPTGTETQYF TRBJ2-5 TRBD1 TRBV7-6 -
TGTGCCAGCACCGTTGAGACAGGGTGGAGTGAGACCCAGTACTTC CASTVETGWSETQYF TRBJ2-5 TRBD1 TRBV7-2 once
TGTGCCAGCAGTTACTCGTCGGGTTCTAGCTTCACAGATACGCAGTATTTT CASSYSSGSSFTDTQYF TRBJ2-3 - TRBV6-5 -
TGTGCCAGCAGCTTAAACAGGGCGTCTGGAAACACCATATATTTT CASSLNRASGNTIYF TRBJ1-3 - TRBV7-2 few
TGTGCCAGCAGCCATCCGAGCGGGAGGTTCTACGAGCAGTACTTC CASSHPSGRFYEQYF TRBJ2-7 TRBD2 TRBV7-9 few
TGCGCCAGCAGCCTCCAGCAGCAGGGGGAACTCTACGAGCAGTACTTC CASSLQQQGELYEQYF TRBJ2-7 TRBD1 TRBV4-1 many
TGCAGCGTTGAAGTACAGGGTTGGGGTGAGCAGTTCTTC CSVEVQGWGEQFF TRBJ2-1 - TRBV29-1 few
TGTGCCAGCAGCTTTTGGGGGCGCACAGATACGCAGTATTTT CASSFWGRTDTQYF TRBJ2-3 - TRBV7-8 -
TGTGCCAGCAGCCCTTTTGGGGGGGACAGTTTCTACGAGCAGTACTTC CASSPFGGDSFYEQYF TRBJ2-7 - TRBV9 few
TGTGCCAGCAGCCAAAGGCGCATGGGGGAGCTGTTTTTT CASSQRRMGELFF TRBJ2-2 - TRBV3-1 -
TGCAGTGCTTCAGGACTAGCGGGTCAAGAGACCCAGTACTTC CSASGLAGQETQYF TRBJ2-5 TRBD2 TRBV20-1 -
TGCGCCAGCAGCCAAGATTCAGGAGGGCCCCACAATGAGCAGTTCTTC CASSQDSGGPHNEQFF TRBJ2-1 - TRBV4-1 few